This T cell receptor beta chain was profiled in a study of blood T cell repertoires in COVID-19. Study-level background: COVID-19 samples collected from the United States, Italy and Spain covered acute and convalescent phases. PBMCs, B-cell-depleted T cells, or T cells were the source of the cDNA or gDNA that made up the material.

Original data processing: Reference gene primer amplification yielded estimated nucleated cell counts. This table comes from immunoSEQ multiplex PCR, and its TCRdb copy is limited to in-frame clones, with some not included. V and J calls and clone size follow that table, whereas D and trimming were derived from the DNA. The profile covers about 120,000 clones, with about two thirds appearing a single time and more than 0.65% taken by the ten largest. The CDR3 is 15 amino acids. Germline V lookup: CDR1 LNHDA, CDR2 SQIVND (reference sequence). The J segment lost 9 bases and the V segment lost 5 bases, leaving 12 bases of the junction unmatched.

The chain uses TRBV19 and TRBJ2-5, with TRBD2 identical over 10 bases. The sample consisted of peripheral blood. The clonotype originates from a human donor with acute or convalescent COVID-19. The donor label of this sample is uncertain. This chain's CDR3 is CASSPLAGAPLPQYF. DNA for the CDR3: TGTGCCAGTAGTCCCCTAGCGGGGGCCCCCTTACCCCAGTACTTC.